This T cell receptor beta chain emerged from a study of CD8 T cells in Susac syndrome. TEMRA cells were enriched by FACS, while CD8+ and CD4+ T cells were obtained through a negative isolation that was performed magnetically. In germline, CDR1 is MNHEY, CDR2 SVGEGT. Trimming took 7 bases from V and 2 from J, leaving 15 bases between them. The CDR3 is 14 amino acids. RNA, at about 0.5 to 1 ug, was reverse transcribed with random hexamers. TCRdb reanalysed the immunoSEQ multiplex PCR reads using MiXCR and keeps one entry per CDR3 protein. The sample lists 110,000 or so distinct CDR3 sequences; approximately 91% were seen once.

The chain recombines TRBV6-2 or TRBV6-3 with TRBJ2-7; possibly TRBD2 for D (6 bases). The sample consisted of CD4+ T cells from PBMCs. The TCR comes from a human donor in good health. CDR3 nucleotide sequence: TGTGCCAGCATCGGGGACTCAAAAGCCTACGAGCAGTACTTC. It specifies CASIGDSKAYEQYF.